Included here is one TCR beta chain sequence, with context. The antigen it binds to is not known. Base quality data are lacking; no much larger clone is found one base away. The record originates from a study of graft-versus-host responses after intestinal transplantation (dated by TCRdb to about 2021). Notes on the research overall: Recipients received multivisceral, liver-intestinal, or isolated intestinal transplants. Graft-versus-host and host-versus-graft alloreactive T cell clones were tracked in the graft, circulation and bone marrow after intestinal transplantation using bulk TCR-beta CDR3 sequencing. A peak of at least 4% donor T cells among recipient peripheral blood mononuclear cells was the definition used for donor T cell macrochimerism. Rather than being sequenced by the commercial service, samples from a few later patients were sequenced in-house on an Illumina MiSeq and processed with MiXCR. The cohort enrolled some 25 intestinal transplant recipients including one retransplant, and a few patients lacking pretransplant specimens were excluded. To identify alloreactive clones, pre-transplant mixed lymphocyte reaction products were sequenced and compared with unstimulated pre-transplant donor and recipient T cells. Every recipient was given anti-thymocyte globulin induction, followed by about three years of maintenance tacrolimus and steroids. Study-level results and caveats: Peak levels of circulating GvH clones were associated with declines in HvG clones early after transplant. GvH clones were found in recipient bone marrow, and some of the GvH clones appeared earlier in ileal mucosa or blood, which is consistent with an intestinal mucosal origin. Patients with donor T cell macrochimerism had high GvH to HvG T cell clonal ratios in their allografts. The conclusions were limited by the relatively low number and heterogeneity of the intestinal transplant patients.

The protocol used for the library was the immunoSEQ multiplex PCR assay. For most patients, genomic DNA was isolated using the Qiagen DNeasy Blood and Tissue Kit and was shipped frozen to Adaptive Biotechnologies for TCR sequencing. For most patients, genomic DNA was subjected to high-throughput TCR-beta CDR3 sequencing by Adaptive Biotechnologies. In the source study's methods: Adaptive's ImmunoSEQ software supplied the TCR sequencing data for about 18 patients, while MiXCR and VDJtools were used to process three other patients. To correct CD4 versus CD8 sorting errors, any sequence found in both subsets at a frequency ratio below 5:1 was removed. CDR3 nucleotide sequences shared between donor and recipient were removed because the origin of such sequences could not be assigned. Alloreactive clones required at least 2-fold expansion over unstimulated cells and minimum CFSE-low frequency of 0.002% (template counts) or 0.001% (read counts). Clones were considered mappable if detected in sequenced pre-transplant spleen, lymph node, or MLR CFSE-low populations of the donor or recipient. The cumulative frequency of alloreactive clones was calculated as a percentage of all sequences, weighted by copy number. Held by TCRdb, this immuneACCESS table contains in-frame sequences only and omits some clones. Under half of the omission traces to an unresolved V gene where checked; the cause of the rest is unknown. V and J calls and clone size follow that table, whereas D and trimming were derived from the DNA. The sample includes 88,000 or so clones, with roughly nine tenths observed a single time. The top ten hold approximately 0.11% of the sample.

What the time point label conveys for this sample: cells obtained before transplantation from donor or recipient. CD3+CD4+ and CD3+CD8+ populations were FACS-sorted from unstimulated pre-transplant donor and recipient cells taken from spleen or lymph nodes. There are 13 amino acids in the CDR3, from cysteine to phenylalanine inclusive. Of the read, only the CDR3 DNA is kept; its 39 bases are in frame from base 1. Relative to germline, V is 3 bases shorter and J is 5 bases shorter, with 10 bases between their ends. CDR1 and CDR2, looked up from the germline V gene, are SGHTA and FQGTGA. The V gene is TRBV7-3 and the J gene is TRBJ2-5, with a tentative D gene TRBD2 over 7 matching bases. Material: unstimulated CD4+ T cells sorted from spleen or lymph node cells, obtained before intestinal transplant. The source is a human donor who received an intestinal transplant. The DNA sequence follows: TGTGCCAGCAGCTTTGCGGGGGCGGAGACCCAGTACTTC. This sequence encodes CASSFAGAETQYF.